This TCR beta chain was captured in a study of CD4 T cell repertoires in COVID-19. Looking at the study overall: CFSE-low cells expanded approximately eleven days with IL-2, then restimulated with other coronavirus spikes. Study results and caveats: SARS-CoV and/or HKU1 spike cultures shared between 7 and 25% of SARS-CoV-2 clonotypes.

This CDR3 region has 17 residues. Germline V gene sequence: CDR1 SNHLY, CDR2 FYNNEI. The V end lost 7 bases, the J end lost 2 bases, and 23 bases lay between the germline ends. This clone has only one observation. Its antigen remains unknown. The protocol was immunoSEQ multiplex PCR, while the TCRdb copy is restricted to in-frame clones and leaves out a portion. The table lists 70,000 to 95,000 clones, under 90% of them singletons. The chain links TRBV2 to TRBJ2-5, with D unresolved. The clonotype comes from a human donor who had COVID-19. This specimen was CD4+ T cells from peripheral blood, taken after recovery from COVID-19. CDR3 protein: CASIPNLAGLGQETQYF. CDR3 nucleotides: TGTGCCAGCATCCCAAACCTGGCAGGCCTAGGGCAAGAGACCCAGTACTTC. The variable domain in full, with the rest retrieved from reference TRBV2 and TRBJ2-5, is EPEVTQTPSHQVTQMGQEVILRCVPISNHLYFYWYRQILGQKVEFLVSFYNNEISEKSEIFDDQFSVERPDGSNFTLKIRSTKLEDSAMYFCASIPNLAGLGQETQYFGPGTRLLVL.